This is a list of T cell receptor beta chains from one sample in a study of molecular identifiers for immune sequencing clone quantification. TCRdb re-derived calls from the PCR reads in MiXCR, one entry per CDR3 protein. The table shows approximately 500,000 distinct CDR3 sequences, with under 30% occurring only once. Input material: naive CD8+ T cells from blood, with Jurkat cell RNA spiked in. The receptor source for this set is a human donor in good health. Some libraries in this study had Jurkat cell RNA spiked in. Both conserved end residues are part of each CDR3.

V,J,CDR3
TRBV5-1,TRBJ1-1,CASSMVTGGLAFF
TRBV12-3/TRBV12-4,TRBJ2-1,CASSLVLNEQFF
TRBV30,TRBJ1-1,CAWSAEGPTAFF
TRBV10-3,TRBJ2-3,CAIWDEGGDTQYF
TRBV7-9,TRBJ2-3,CASSLVRGTSRTNQYTDTQYF
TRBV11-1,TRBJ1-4,CASSPEPGQRNEKLFF
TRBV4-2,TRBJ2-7,CASSQEGAGTSGSYEQYF
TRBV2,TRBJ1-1,CASRVTGAEAFF
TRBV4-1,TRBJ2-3,CASSQDLQGRGPTDTQYF
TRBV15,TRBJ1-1,CATSRPRGSTEAFF
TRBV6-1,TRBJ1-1,CASTPRDREAFF
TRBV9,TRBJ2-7,CASSPTLYSVEQYF
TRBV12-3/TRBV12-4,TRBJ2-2,CASSKPSQPGELFF
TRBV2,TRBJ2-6,CASGGLGQSISGANVLTF
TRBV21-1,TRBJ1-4,CASSNKTVNNEKLFF
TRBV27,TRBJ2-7,CASSIYPSGKNYF
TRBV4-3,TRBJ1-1,CASSQDWRGARTEAFF
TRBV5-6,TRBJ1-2,CASSSPTVNYGYTF
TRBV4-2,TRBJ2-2,CASSPLAGGPDTGELFF
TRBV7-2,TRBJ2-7,CASSLIRGEQYF
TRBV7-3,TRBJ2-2,CASSLTGGHTGELFF
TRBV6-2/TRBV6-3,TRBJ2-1,CASSYGGSYNEQFF
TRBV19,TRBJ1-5,CATAVRVYQPQHF
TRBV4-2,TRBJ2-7,CASSQAGADSYEQYF
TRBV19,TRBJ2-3,CASSIRDRVPDTQYF
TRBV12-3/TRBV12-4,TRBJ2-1,CASSSTTEINEQFF
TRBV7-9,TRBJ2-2,CASSQSAGALAGELFF
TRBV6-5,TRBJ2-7,CASSYGTGGSVQYF